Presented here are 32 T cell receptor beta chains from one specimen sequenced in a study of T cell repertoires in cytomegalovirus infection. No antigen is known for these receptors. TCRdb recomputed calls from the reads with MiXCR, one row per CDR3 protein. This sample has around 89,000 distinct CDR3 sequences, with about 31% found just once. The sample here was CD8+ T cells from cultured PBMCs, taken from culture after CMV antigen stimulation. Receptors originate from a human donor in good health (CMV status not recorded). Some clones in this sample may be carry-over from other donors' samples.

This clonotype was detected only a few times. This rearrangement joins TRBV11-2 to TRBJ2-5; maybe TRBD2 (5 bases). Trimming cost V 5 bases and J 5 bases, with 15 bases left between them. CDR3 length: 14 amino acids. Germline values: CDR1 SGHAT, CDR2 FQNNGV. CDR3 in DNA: TGTGCCAGCAGCCTGACCGGAGGTTTGGAGACCCAGTACTTC. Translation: CASSLTGGLETQYF.

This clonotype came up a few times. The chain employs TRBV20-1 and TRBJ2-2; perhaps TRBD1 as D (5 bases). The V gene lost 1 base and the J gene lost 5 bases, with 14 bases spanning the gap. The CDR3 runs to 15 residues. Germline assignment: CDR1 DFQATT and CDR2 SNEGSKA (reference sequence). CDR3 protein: CSARGDSGFTGELFF. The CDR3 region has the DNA TGCAGTGCTAGAGGGGATTCAGGGTTTACCGGGGAGCTGTTTTTT.

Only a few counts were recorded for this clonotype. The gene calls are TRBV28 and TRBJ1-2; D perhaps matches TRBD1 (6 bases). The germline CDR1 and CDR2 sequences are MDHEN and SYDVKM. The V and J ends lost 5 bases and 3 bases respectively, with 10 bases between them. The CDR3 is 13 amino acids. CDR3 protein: CASSLRGYYGYTF. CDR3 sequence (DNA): TGTGCCAGCAGTCTCAGGGGATACTATGGCTACACCTTC.

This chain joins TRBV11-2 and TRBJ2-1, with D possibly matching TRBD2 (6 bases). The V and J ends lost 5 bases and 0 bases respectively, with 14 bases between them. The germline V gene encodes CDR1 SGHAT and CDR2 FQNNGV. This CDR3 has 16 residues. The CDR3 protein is CASSPPGLSSYNEQFF. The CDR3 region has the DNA TGTGCCAGCAGCCCGCCGGGACTGAGCTCCTACAATGAGCAGTTCTTC.

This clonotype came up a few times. The CDR3 DNA reads TGTGCCAGCAGACAGGGAACCGGGGAGCTGTTTTTT. Amino acids: CASRQGTGELFF. The V and J genes are TRBV7-9 and TRBJ2-2; D may be TRBD1 (6 bases). Trimming left V 6 bases short and J 5 bases short, with 7 bases between. This CDR3 spans 12 amino acids. Germline CDR1 is SEHNR and CDR2 is FQNEAQ (reference sequence).

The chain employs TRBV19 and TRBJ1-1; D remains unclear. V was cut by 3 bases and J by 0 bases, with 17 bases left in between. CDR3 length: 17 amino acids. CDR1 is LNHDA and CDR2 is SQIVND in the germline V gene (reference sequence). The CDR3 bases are TGTGCCAGTAGTATTTACAGCGGAGGCCCTTTGAACACTGAAGCTTTCTTT. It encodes CASSIYSGGPLNTEAFF. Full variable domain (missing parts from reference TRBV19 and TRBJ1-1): DGGITQSPKYLFRKEGQNVTLSCEQNLNHDAMYWYRQDPGQGLRLIYYSQIVNDFQKGDIAEGYSVSREKKESFPLTVTSAQKNPTAFYLCASSIYSGGPLNTEAFFGQGTRLTVV.

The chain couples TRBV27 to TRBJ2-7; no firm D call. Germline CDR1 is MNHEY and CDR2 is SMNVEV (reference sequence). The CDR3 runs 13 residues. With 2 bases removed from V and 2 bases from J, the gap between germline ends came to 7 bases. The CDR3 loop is CASSLDRAYEQYF. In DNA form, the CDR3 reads TGTGCCAGCAGTTTAGATCGCGCCTACGAGCAGTACTTC.

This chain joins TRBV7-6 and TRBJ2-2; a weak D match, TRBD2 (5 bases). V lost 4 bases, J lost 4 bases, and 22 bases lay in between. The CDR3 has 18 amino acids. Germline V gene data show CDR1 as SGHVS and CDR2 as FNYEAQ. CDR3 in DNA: TGTGCCAGCAGCTCCTTGCTCAAGGCGGGCAGAACCACCGGGGAGCTGTTTTTT. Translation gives CASSSLLKAGRTTGELFF.

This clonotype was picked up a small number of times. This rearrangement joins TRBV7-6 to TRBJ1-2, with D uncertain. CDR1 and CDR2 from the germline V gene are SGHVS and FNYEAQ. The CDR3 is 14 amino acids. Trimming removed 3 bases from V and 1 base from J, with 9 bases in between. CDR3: CASSFPGSNYGYTF. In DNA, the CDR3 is TGTGCCAGCAGCTTCCCGGGGAGTAACTATGGCTACACCTTC.

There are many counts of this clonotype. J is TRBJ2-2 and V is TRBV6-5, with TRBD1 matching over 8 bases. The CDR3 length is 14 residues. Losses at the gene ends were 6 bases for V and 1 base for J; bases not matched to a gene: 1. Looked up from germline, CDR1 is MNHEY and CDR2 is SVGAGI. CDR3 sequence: CASSDRGNTGELFF. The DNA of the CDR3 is TGTGCCAGCAGCGACAGGGGGAACACCGGGGAGCTGTTTTTT.

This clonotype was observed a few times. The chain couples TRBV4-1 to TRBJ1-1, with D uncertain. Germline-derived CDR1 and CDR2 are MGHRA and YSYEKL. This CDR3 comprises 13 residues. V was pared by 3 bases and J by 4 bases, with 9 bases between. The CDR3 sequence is CASSHTEGTEAFF. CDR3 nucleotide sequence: TGCGCCAGCAGCCATACTGAGGGCACTGAAGCTTTCTTT.

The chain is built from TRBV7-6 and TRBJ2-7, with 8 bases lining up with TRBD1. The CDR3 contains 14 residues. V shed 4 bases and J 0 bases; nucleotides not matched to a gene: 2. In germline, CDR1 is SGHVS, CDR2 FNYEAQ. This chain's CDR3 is CASSSTGGSYEQYF. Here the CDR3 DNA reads TGTGCCAGCAGCTCCACAGGGGGCTCCTACGAGCAGTACTTC.

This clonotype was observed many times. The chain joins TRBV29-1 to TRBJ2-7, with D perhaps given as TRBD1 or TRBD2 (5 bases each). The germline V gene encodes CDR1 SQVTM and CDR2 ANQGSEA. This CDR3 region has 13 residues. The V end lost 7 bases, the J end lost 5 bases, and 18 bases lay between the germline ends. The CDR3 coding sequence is TGCAGCGGAGCCCAGAGTAGAGGGGACGAGCAGTACTTC. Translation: CSGAQSRGDEQYF.

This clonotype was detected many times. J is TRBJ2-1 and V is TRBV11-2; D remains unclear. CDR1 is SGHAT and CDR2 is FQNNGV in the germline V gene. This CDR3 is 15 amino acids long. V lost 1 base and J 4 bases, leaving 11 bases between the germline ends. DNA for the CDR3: TGTGCCAGCAGCTTAGGCATGGGCAGTTACAATGAGCAGTTCTTC. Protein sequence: CASSLGMGSYNEQFF. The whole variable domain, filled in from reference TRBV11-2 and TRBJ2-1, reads EAGVAQSPRYKIIEKRQSVAFWCNPISGHATLYWYQQILGQGPKLLIQFQNNGVVDDSQLPKDRFSAERLKGVDSTLKIQPAKLEDSAVYLCASSLGMGSYNEQFFGPGTRLTVL.

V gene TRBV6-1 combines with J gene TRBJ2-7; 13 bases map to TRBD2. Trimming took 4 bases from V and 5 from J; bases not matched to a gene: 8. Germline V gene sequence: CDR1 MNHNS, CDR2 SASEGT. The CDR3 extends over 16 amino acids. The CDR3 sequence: CASSALLAGGLDEQYF. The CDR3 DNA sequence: TGTGCCAGCAGTGCCCTACTAGCGGGGGGGCTCGACGAGCAGTACTTC.

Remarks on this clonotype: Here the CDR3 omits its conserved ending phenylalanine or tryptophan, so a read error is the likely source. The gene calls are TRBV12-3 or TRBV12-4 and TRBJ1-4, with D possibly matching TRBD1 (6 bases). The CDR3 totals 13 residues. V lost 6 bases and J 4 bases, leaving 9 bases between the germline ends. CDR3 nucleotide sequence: TGTGCCAGCAGAAACAGGGTTAATGAAAAACTGTTTTGT. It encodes CASRNRVNEKLFC.

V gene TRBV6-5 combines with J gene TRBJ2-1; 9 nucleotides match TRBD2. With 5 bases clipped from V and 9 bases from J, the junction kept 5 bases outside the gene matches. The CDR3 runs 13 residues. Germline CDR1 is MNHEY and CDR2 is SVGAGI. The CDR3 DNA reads TGTGCCAGCAGTGGCGGGGGGGCTGGTGAGCAGTTCTTC. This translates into CASSGGGAGEQFF.

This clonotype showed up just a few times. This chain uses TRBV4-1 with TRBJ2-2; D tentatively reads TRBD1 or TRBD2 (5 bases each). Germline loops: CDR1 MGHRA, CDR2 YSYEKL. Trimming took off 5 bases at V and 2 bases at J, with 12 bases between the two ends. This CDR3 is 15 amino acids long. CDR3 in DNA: TGCGCCAGCAGCACTCGGGACGGAAACACCGGGGAGCTGTTTTTT. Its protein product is CASSTRDGNTGELFF.

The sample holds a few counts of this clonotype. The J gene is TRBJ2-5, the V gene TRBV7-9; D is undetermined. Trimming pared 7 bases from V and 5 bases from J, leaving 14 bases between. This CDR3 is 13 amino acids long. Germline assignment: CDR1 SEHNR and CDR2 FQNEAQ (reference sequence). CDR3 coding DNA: TGTGCCAGCACCCGGACGAGTTCGGAGACCCAGTACTTC. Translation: CASTRTSSETQYF.

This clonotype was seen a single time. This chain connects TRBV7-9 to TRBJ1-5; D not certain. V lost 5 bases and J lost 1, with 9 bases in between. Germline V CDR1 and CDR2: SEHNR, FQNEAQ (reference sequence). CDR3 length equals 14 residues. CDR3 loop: CASSDRESNQPQHF. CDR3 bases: TGTGCCAGCAGCGATCGGGAAAGCAATCAGCCCCAGCATTTT.

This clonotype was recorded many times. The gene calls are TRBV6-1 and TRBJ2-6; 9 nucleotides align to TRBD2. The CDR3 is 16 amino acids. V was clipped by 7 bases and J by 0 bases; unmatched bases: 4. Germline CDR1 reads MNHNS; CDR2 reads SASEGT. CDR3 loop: CASKGLAFSGANVLTF. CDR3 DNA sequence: TGTGCCAGCAAGGGACTAGCCTTCTCTGGGGCCAACGTCCTGACTTTC.

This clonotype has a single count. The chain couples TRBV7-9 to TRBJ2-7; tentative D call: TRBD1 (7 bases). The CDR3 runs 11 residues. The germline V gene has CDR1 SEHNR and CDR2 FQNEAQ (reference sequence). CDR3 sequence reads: CAAGGPYEQYF. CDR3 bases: TGTGCTGCAGGGGGGCCCTACGAGCAGTACTTC.

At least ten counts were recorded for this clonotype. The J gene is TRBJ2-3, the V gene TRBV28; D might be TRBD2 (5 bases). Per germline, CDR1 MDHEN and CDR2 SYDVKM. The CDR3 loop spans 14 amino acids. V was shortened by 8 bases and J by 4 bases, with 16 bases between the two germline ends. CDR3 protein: CASGRGMDADTQYF. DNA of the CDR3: TGTGCCAGCGGCCGAGGGATGGACGCAGATACGCAGTATTTT.

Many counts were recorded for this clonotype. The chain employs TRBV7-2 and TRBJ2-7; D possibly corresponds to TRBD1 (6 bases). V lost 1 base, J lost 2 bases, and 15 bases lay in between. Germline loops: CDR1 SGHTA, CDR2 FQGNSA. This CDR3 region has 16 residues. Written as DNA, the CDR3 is TGTGCCAGCAGCTTAGTCCCGCAGGGGACCACCTACGAGCAGTACTTC. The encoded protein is CASSLVPQGTTYEQYF.

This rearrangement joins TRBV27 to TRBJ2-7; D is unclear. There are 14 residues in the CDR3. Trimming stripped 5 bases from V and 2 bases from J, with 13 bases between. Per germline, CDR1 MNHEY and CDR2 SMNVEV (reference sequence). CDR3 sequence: CASSLTDGTYEQYF. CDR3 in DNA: TGTGCCAGCAGTCTAACCGACGGAACCTACGAGCAGTACTTC.

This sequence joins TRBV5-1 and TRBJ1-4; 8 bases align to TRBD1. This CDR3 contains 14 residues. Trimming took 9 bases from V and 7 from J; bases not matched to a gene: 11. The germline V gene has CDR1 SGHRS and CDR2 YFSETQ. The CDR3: CATSVSGGFEKLFF. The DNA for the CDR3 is TGCGCCACCTCAGTGTCAGGGGGCTTTGAAAAACTGTTTTTT.

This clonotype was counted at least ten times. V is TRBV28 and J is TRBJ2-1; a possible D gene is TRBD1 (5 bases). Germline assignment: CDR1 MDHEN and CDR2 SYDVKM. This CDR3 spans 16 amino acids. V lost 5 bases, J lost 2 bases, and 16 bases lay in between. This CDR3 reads CASSTSGLRPYNEQFF. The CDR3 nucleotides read TGTGCCAGCAGTACCTCAGGGCTTCGACCCTACAATGAGCAGTTCTTC.

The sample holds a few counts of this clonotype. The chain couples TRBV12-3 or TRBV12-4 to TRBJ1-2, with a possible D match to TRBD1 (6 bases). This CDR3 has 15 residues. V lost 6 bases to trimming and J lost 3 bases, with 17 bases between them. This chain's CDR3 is CASSPGYRVDYGYTF. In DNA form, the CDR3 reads TGTGCCAGCAGCCCCGGGTACAGGGTAGACTATGGCTACACCTTC.

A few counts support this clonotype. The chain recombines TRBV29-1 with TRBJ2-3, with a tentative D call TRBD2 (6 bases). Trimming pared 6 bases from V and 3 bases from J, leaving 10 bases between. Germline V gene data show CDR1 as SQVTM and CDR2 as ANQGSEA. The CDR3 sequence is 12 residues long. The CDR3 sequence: CSVDRGTDTQYF. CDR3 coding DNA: TGCAGCGTAGACCGGGGGACAGATACGCAGTATTTT.

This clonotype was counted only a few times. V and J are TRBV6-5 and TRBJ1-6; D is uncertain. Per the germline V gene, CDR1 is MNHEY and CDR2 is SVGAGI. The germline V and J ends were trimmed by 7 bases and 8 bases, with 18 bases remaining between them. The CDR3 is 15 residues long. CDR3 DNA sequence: TGTGCCAGCACCCTCCGGGGAAGCTTGGATTCACCCCTCCACTTT. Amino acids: CASTLRGSLDSPLHF.

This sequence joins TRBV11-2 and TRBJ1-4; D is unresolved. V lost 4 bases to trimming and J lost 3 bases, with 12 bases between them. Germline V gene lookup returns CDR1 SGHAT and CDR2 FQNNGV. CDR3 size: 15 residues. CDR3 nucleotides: TGTGCCAGCAGCTCGGTCCCCTGGGCTAATGAAAAACTGTTTTTT. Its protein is CASSSVPWANEKLFF.

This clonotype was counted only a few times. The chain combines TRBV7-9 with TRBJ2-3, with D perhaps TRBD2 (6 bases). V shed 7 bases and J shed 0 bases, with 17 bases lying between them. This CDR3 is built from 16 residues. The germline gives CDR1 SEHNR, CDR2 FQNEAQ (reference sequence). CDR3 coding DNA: TGTGCCAGCAACGCCCGGCGGGGATCTAGCACAGATACGCAGTATTTT. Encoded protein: CASNARRGSSTDTQYF. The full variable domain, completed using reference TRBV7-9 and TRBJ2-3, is DTGVSQNPRHKITKRGQNVTFRCDPISEHNRLYWYRQTLGQGPEFLTYFQNEAQLEKSRLLSDRFSAERPKGSFSTLEIQRTEQGDSAMYLCASNARRGSSTDTQYFGPGTRLTVL.